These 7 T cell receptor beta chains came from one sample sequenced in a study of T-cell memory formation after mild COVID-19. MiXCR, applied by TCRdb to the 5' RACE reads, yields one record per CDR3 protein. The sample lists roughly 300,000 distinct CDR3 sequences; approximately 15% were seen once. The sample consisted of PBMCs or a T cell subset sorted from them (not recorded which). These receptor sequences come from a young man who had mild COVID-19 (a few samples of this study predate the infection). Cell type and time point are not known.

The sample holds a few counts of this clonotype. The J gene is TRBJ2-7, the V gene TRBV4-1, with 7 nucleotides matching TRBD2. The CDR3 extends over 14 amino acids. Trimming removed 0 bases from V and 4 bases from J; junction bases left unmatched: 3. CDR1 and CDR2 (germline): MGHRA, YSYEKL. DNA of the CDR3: TGCGCCAGCAGCCAAGATCCGCGGGGGTACGAGCAGTACTTC. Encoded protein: CASSQDPRGYEQYF.

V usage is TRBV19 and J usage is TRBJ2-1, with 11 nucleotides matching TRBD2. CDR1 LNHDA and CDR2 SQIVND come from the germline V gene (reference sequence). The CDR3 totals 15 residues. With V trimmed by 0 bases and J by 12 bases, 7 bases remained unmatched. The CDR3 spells CASSIELAGAWWQFF. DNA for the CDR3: TGTGCCAGTAGTATAGAACTAGCGGGGGCCTGGTGGCAGTTCTTC.

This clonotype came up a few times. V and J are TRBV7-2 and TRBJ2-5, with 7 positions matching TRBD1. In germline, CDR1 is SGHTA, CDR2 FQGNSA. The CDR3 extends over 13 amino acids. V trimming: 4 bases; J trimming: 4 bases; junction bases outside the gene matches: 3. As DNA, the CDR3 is TGTGCCAGCAGCTCCTACAGGGGAGAGACCCAGTACTTC. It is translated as CASSSYRGETQYF.

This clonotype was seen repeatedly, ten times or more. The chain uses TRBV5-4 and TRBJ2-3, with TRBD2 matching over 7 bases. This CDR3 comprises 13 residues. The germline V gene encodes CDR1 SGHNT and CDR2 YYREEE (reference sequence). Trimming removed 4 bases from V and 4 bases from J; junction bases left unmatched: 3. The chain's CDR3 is CASSPRGADTQYF. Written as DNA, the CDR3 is TGTGCCAGCAGCCCACGGGGGGCAGATACGCAGTATTTT.

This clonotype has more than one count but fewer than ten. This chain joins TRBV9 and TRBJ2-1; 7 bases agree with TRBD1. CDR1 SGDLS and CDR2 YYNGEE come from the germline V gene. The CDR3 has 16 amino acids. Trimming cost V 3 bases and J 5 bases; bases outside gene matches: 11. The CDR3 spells CASSGPTGVPDNEQFF. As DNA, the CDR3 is TGTGCCAGCAGCGGCCCAACAGGGGTTCCGGACAATGAGCAGTTCTTC. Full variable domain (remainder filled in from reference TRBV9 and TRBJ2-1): DSGVTQTPKHLITATGQRVTLRCSPRSGDLSVYWYQQSLDQGLQFLIQYYNGEERAKGNILERFSAQQFPDLHSELNLSSLELGDSALYFCASSGPTGVPDNEQFFGPGTRLTVL.

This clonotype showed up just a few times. The CDR3 bases are TGCGCCAGCAGCTTAACGGGGACTGGAGGGGCCACAGATACGCAGTATTTT. Translation: CASSLTGTGGATDTQYF. This chain links TRBV5-1 with TRBJ2-3; tentatively, D is TRBD2 (6 bases). V lost 2 bases and J lost 2, with 18 bases in between. In germline, CDR1 is SGHRS, CDR2 YFSETQ. CDR3 length: 17 residues.

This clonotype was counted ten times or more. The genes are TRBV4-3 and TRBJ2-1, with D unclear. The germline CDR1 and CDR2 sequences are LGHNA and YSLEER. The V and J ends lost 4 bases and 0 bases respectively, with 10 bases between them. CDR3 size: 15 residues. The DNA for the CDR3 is TGCGCCAGCAGCCCCGGTTCTAGCTCCTACAATGAGCAGTTCTTC. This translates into CASSPGSSSYNEQFF.